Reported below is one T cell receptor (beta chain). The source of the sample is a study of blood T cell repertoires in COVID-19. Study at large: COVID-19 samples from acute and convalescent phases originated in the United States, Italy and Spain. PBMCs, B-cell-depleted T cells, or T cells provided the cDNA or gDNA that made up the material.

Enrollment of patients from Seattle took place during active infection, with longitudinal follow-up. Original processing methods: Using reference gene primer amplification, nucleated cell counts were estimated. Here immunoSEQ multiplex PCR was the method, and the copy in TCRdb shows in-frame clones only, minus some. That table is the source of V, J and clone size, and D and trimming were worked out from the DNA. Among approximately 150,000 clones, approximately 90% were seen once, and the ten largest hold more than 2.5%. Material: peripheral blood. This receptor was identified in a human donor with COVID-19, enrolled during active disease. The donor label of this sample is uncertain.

Written as DNA, the CDR3 is TGTGCCAGCAGCACCGGACTAGGGGGCTCCTACGAGCAGTACTTC. Amino acids: CASSTGLGGSYEQYF. V gene TRBV2 combines with J gene TRBJ2-7; possibly TRBD2 for D (7 bases). Germline V gene data show CDR1 as SNHLY and CDR2 as FYNNEI. The CDR3 sequence is 15 residues long. The V and J ends lost 6 bases and 0 bases respectively, with 15 bases between them.